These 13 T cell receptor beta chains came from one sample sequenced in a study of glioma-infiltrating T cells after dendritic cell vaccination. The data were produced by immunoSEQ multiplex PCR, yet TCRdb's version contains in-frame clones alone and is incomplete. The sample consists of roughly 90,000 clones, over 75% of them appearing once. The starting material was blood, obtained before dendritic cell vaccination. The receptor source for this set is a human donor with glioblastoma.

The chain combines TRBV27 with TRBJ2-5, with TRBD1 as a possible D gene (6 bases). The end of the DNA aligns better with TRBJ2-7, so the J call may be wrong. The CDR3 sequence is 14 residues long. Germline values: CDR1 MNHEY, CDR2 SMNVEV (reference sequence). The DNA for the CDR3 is TGTGCCAGCAGTCGCGACAGGCTCGACTACGAGCAGTACTTC. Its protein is CASSRDRLDYEQYF.

CDR3 protein: CASSQDRGRNYGYTF. In nucleotides, the CDR3 is TGTGCCAGCAGCCAAGACAGGGGCCGAAACTATGGCTACACCTTC. The chain couples TRBV2 to TRBJ1-2; 8 nucleotides agree with TRBD1. V lost 6 bases and J lost 2; bases outside the gene matches: 8. The CDR3 is 15 amino acids. The germline V gene encodes CDR1 SNHLY and CDR2 FYNNEI.

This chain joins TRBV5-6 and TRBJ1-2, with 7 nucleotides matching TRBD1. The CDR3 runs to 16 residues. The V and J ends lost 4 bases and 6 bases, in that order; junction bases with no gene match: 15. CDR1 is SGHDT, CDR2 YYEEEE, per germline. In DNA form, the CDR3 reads TGTGCCAGCAGCGTGAAAGGACAGGCCCTGGTGGATGGCTACACCTTC. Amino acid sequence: CASSVKGQALVDGYTF.

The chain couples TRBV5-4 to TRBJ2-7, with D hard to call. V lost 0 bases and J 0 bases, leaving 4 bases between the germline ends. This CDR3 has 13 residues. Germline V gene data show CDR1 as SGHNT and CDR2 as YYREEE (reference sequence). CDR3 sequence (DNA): TGTGCCAGCAGCTTGGTCAACTCCTACGAGCAGTACTTC. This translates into CASSLVNSYEQYF.

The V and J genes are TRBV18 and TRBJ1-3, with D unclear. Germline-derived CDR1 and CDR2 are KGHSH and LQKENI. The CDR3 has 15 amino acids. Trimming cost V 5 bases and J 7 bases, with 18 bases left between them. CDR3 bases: TGTGCCAGCTCATCAGGAGGGCCCGCCGGGAACACCATATATTTT. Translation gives CASSSGGPAGNTIYF.

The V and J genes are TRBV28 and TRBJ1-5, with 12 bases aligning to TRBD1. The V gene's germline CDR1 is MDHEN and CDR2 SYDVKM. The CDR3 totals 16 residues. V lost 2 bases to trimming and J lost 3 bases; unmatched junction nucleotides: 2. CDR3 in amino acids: CASSLGDRGPNQPQHF. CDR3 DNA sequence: TGTGCCAGCAGTTTAGGGGACAGGGGGCCCAATCAGCCCCAGCATTTT.

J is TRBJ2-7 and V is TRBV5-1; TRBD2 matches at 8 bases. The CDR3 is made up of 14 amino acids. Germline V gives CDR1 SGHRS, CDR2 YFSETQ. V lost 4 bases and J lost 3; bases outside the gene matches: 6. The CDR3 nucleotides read TGCGCCAGCAGCCTTGGAAGCGGGAGCTACGAGCAGTACTTC. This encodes CASSLGSGSYEQYF.

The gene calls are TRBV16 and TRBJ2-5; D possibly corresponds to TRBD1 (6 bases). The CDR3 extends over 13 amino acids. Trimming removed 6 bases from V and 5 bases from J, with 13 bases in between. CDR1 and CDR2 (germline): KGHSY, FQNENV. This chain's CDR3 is CASSPGVWETQYF. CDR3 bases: TGTGCCAGCAGTCCAGGGGTCTGGGAGACCCAGTACTTC.

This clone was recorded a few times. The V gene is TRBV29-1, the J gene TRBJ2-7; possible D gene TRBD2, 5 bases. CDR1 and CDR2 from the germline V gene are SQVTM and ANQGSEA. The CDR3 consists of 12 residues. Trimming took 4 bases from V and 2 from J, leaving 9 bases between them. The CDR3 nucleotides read TGCAGCGTTGGGACTCCAACCTACGAGCAGTACTTC. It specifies CSVGTPTYEQYF.

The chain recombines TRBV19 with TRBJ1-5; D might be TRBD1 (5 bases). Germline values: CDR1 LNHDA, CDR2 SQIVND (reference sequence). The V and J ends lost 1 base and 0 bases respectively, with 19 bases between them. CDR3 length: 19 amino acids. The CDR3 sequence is CASSIADTRNPYSNQPQHF. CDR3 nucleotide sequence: TGTGCCAGTAGTATAGCGGACACCCGAAACCCGTATAGCAATCAGCCCCAGCATTTT.

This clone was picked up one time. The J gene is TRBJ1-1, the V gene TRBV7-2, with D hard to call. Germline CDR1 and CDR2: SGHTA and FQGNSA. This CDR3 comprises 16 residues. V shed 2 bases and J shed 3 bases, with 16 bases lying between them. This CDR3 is CASSLLRAGTDTEAFF. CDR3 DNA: TGTGCCAGCAGCTTACTTCGTGCAGGTACCGACACTGAAGCTTTCTTT.

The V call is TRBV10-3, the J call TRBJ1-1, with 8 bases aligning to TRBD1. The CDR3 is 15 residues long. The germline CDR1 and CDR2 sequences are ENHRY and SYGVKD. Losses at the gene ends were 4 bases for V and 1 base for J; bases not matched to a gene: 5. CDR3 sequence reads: CAISGAGGPNTEAFF. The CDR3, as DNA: TGTGCCATCAGTGGCGCAGGGGGCCCGAACACTGAAGCTTTCTTT.

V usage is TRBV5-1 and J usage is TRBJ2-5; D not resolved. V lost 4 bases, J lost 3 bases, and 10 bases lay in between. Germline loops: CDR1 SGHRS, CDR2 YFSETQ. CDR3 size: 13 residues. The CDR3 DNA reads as TGCGCCAGCAGCCTATTAGTGGAAGAGACCCAGTACTTC. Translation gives CASSLLVEETQYF.